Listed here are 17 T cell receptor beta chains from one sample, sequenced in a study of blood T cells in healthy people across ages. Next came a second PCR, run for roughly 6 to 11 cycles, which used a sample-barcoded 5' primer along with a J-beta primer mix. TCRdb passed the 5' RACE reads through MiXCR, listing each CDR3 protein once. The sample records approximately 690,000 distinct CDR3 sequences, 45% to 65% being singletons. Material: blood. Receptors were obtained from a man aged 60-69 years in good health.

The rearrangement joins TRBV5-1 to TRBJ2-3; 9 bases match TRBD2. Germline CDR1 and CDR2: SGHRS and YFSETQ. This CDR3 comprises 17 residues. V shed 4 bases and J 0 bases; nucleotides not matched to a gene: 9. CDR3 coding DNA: TGCGCCAGCAGCGCCGCGGGGGGGGCCGTTAGCACAGATACGCAGTATTTT. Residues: CASSAAGGAVSTDTQYF.

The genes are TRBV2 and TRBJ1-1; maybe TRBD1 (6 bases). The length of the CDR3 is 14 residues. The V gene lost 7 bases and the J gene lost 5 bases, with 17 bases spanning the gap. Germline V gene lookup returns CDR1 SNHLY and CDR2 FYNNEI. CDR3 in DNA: TGTGCCAGCATTTTATTACAGGGAGGGACTGAAGCTTTCTTT. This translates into CASILLQGGTEAFF.

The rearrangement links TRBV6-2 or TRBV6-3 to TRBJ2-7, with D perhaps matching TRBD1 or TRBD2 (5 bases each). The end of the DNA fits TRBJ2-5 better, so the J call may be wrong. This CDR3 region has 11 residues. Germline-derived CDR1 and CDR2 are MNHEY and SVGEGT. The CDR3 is CASGAGRTQYF. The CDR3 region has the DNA TGTGCCAGCGGGGCAGGGAGGACCCAGTACTTC.

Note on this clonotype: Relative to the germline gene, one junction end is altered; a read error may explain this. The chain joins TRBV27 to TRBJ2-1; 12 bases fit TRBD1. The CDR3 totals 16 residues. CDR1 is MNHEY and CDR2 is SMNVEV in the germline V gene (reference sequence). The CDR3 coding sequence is TGTGCCAACAGTCCCCTCACGGGACAGGGGGCTAATGAGCAGTTCTTC. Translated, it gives CANSPLTGQGANEQFF.

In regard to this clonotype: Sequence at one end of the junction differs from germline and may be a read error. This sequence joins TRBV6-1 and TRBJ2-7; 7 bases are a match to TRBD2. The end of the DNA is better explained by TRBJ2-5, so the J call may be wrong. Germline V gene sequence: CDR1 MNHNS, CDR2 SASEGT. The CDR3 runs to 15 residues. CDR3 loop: CACSKSLERGETQYF. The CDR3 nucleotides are TGTGCCTGCAGTAAATCCCTCGAGCGGGGAGAGACCCAGTACTTC.

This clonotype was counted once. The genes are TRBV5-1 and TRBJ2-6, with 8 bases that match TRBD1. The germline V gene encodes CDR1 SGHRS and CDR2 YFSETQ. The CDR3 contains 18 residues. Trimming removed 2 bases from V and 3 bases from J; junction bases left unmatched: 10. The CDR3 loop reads CASSFQGQESLGANVLTF. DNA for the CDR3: TGCGCCAGCAGCTTTCAGGGACAGGAATCTCTTGGGGCCAACGTCCTGACTTTC.

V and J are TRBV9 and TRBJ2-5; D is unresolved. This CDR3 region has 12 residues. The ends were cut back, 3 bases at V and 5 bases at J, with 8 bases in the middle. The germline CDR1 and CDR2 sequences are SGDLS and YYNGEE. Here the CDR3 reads CASSARYETQYF. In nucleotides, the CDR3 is TGTGCCAGCAGCGCCCGCTACGAGACCCAGTACTTC.

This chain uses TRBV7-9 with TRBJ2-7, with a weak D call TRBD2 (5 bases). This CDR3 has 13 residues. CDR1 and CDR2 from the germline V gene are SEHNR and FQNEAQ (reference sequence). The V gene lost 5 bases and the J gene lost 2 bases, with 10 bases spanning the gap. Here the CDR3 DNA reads TGTGCCAGCAGCCATTACGGGGCCTACGAGCAGTACTTC. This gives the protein CASSHYGAYEQYF.

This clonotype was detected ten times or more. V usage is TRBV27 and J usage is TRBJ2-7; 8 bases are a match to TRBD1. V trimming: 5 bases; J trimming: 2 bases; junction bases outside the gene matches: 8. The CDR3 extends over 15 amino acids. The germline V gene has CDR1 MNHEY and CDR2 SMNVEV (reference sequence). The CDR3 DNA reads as TGTGCCAGCAGTCTCACAGGGGGTGTTACCTACGAGCAGTACTTC. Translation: CASSLTGGVTYEQYF.

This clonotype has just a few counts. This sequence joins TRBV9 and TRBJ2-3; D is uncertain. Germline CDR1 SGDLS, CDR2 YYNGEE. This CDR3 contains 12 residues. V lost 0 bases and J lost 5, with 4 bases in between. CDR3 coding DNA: TGTGCCAGCAGCGTAGACAAAGATACGCAGTATTTT. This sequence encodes CASSVDKDTQYF. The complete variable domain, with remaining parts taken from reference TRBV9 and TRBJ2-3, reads DSGVTQTPKHLITATGQRVTLRCSPRSGDLSVYWYQQSLDQGLQFLIQYYNGEERAKGNILERFSAQQFPDLHSELNLSSLELGDSALYFCASSVDKDTQYFGPGTRLTVL.

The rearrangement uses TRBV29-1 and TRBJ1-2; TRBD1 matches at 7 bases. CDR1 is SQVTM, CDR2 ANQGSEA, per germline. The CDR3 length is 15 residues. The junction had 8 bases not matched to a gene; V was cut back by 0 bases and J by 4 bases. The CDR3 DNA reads TGCAGCGTTGAAGATCACAGGGACAGTGGCTATGGCTACACCTTC. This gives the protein CSVEDHRDSGYGYTF.

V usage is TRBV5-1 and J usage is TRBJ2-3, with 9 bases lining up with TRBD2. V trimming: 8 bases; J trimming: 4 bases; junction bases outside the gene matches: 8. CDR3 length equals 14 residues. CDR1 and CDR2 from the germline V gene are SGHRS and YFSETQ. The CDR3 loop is CASSPTSGSDTQYF. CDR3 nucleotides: TGCGCCAGTTCCCCGACTAGCGGATCAGATACGCAGTATTTT.

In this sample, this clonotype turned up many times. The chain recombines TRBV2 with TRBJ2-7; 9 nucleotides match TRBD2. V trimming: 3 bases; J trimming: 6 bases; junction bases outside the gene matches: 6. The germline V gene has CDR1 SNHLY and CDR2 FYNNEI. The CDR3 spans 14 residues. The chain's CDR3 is CASSDLIAGVEQYF. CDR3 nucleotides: TGTGCCAGCAGTGATTTGATAGCGGGGGTCGAGCAGTACTTC.

This CDR3 reads CASSPGSPSNYGYTF. As DNA, the CDR3 is TGTGCCAGCAGTCCCGGGAGCCCAAGTAACTATGGCTACACCTTC. This chain joins TRBV6-6 and TRBJ1-2; D uncertain. V was shortened by 5 bases and J by 1 base, with 14 bases between the two germline ends. CDR3 length equals 15 residues. Germline V gene sequence: CDR1 MNHNY, CDR2 SVGAGI (reference sequence).

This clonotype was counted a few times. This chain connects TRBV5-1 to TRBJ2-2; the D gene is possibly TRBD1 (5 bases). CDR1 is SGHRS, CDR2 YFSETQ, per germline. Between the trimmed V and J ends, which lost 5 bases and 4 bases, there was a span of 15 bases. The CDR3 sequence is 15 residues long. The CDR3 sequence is CASRTGGAVTGELFF. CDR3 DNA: TGCGCCAGCAGAACAGGTGGCGCGGTCACCGGGGAGCTGTTTTTT.

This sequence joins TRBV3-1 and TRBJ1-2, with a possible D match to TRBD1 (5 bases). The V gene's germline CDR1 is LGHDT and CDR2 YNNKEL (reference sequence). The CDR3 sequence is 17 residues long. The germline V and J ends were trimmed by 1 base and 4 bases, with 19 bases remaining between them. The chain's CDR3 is CASSQGPFSVGGYGYTF. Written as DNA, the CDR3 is TGTGCCAGCAGCCAAGGGCCGTTCTCGGTGGGGGGCTATGGCTACACCTTC.

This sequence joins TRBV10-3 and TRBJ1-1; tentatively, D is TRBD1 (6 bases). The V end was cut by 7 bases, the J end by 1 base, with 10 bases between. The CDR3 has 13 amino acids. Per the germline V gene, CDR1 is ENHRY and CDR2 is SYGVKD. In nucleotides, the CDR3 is TGTGCCATCACACAACAGGGGAACACTGAAGCTTTCTTT. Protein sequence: CAITQQGNTEAFF.